This TCR beta chain was documented in a study of blood T cell repertoires in COVID-19. V was clipped by 4 bases and J by 0 bases, with 14 bases between them. Germline V gene lookup returns CDR1 SGHNT and CDR2 YYREEE (reference sequence). The CDR3 extends over 16 amino acids. The data were produced by immunoSEQ multiplex PCR, yet TCRdb's version contains in-frame clones alone and is incomplete. The table includes 270,000 or so clones, roughly 84% detected once. Individuals aged about 18 to 100 years were recruited from 24 US areas. Cohort allocation depended upon clinical history that participants reported.

The chain combines TRBV5-4 with TRBJ1-3, with TRBD1 as a possible D gene (5 bases). Sequencing was carried out using PBMCs or T cells enriched from blood (not recorded which). This receptor was identified in a woman aged 45-65 years who had been exposed to COVID-19. The CDR3: CASSRRGGHSGNTIYF. In nucleotides, the CDR3 is TGTGCCAGCAGCCGGAGGGGAGGGCACTCTGGAAACACCATATATTTT.